These 3 T cell receptor beta chains came from one sample sequenced in a study of T cells in Graves' hyperthyroidism and ophthalmopathy. Amplified TCR beta CDR3 regions derived from RNA transcripts. In the first-round RT-PCR of the TCR CDR3, the HTBI primer set was used. One entry per CDR3 protein results from TCRdb running MiXCR on the multiplex PCR reads. The data hold 600,000 to 700,000 distinct CDR3 sequences, with about 45% observed a single time. Input material: peripheral blood or thyroid tissue (not recorded which). The receptors derive from an adult man with Graves' disease, either hyperthyroidism or ophthalmopathy (not recorded which).

On this clonotype: Here the CDR3 omits its conserved ending phenylalanine or tryptophan, so a read error is the likely source. Because the CDR3's place on the DNA is in doubt, the DNA is left out and the CDR3 is given as listed by TCRdb. The rearrangement joins TRBV7-8 to TRBJ1-6. From its first to its last residue, the CDR3 has 8 amino acids. The germline gives CDR1 SGHVS, CDR2 FQNEAQ. This CDR3 is CASSVTLG.

The CDR3 coding sequence is TGTGCCAGCAAACGCAGGGGGTCGCCTGCCTATGGCTACACCTTC. This sequence encodes CASKRRGSPAYGYTF. The chain links TRBV12-3 or TRBV12-4 to TRBJ1-2; 7 nucleotides match TRBD1. The J segment lost 4 bases and the V segment lost 7 bases, leaving 12 bases of the junction unmatched. The CDR3 runs 15 residues.

The gene calls are TRBV20-1 and TRBJ1-5; 7 bases map to TRBD1. The CDR3 sequence is 19 residues long. The germline V gene has CDR1 DFQATT and CDR2 SNEGSKA (reference sequence). V dropped 0 bases and J dropped 4; count of bases not matched to a gene: 18. The CDR3 coding sequence is TGCAGTGCTAGAGAAGTGGGGCGACAGGGCCTACTTTGGAATCAGCCCCAGCATTTT. It codes for CSAREVGRQGLLWNQPQHF.